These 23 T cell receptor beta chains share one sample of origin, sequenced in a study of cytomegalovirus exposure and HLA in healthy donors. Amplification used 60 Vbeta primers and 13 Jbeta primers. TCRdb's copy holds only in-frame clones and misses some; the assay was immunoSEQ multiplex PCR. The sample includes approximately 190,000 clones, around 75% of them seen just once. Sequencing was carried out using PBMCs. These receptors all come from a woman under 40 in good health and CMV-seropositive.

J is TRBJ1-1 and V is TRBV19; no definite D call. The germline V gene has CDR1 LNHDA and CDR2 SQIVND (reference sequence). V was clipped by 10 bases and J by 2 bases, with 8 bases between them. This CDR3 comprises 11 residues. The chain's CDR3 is CATLGNTEAFF. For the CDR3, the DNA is TGTGCCACTTTGGGCAACACTGAAGCTTTCTTT.

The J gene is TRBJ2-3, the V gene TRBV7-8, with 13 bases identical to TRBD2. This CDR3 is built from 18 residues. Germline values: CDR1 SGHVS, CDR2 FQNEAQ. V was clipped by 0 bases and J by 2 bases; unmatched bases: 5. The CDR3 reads CASSLASGLAGTTDTQYF. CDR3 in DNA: TGTGCCAGCAGCTTAGCGTCGGGACTAGCGGGAACCACAGATACGCAGTATTTT.

CDR3 loop: CASVWRDTFF. CDR3 DNA: TGTGCCAGCGTTTGGAGGGATACTTTCTTT. The chain couples TRBV6-1 to TRBJ1-1, with no clear D. The germline CDR1 and CDR2 sequences are MNHNS and SASEGT. The CDR3 length is 10 residues. Deletions cut 8 bases from V and 12 bases from J, with 13 bases between.

The DNA of the CDR3 is TGTGCCAGCAGTGGAGGGACACTCTATGGCTACACCTTC. Encoded protein: CASSGGTLYGYTF. V and J are TRBV6-1 and TRBJ1-2, with D perhaps TRBD1 (6 bases). Between the trimmed V and J ends, which lost 4 bases and 4 bases, there was a span of 10 bases. CDR1 and CDR2 from the germline V gene are MNHNS and SASEGT. This CDR3 contains 13 residues.

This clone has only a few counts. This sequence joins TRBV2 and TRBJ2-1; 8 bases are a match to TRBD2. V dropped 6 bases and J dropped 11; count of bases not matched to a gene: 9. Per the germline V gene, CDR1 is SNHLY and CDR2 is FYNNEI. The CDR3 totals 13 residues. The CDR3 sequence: CASRVSGARQQFF. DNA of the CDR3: TGTGCCAGCAGAGTTAGCGGGGCCCGACAGCAGTTCTTC.

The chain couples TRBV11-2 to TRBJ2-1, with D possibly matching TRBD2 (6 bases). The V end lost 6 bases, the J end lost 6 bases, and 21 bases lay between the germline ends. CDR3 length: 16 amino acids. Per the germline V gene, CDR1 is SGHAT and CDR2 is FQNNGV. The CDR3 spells CASRHPGGNGFNEQFF. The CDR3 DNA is TGTGCCAGCAGACACCCAGGAGGGAATGGGTTCAATGAGCAGTTCTTC.

The DNA of the CDR3 is TGTGCCAGCAGCGTAGACATGGTGGACAGCCACTATGGCTACACCTTC. As protein: CASSVDMVDSHYGYTF. This chain uses TRBV9 with TRBJ1-2; D may be TRBD1 (6 bases). The V end was cut by 0 bases, the J end by 3 bases, with 15 bases between. This CDR3 contains 16 residues. The V gene's germline CDR1 is SGDLS and CDR2 YYNGEE.

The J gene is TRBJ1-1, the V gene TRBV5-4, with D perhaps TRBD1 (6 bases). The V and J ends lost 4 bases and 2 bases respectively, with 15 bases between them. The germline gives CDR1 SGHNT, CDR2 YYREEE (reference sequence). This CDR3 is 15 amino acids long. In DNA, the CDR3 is TGTGCCAGCAGCCCGACAGGAAAGTCAAACACTGAAGCTTTCTTT. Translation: CASSPTGKSNTEAFF.

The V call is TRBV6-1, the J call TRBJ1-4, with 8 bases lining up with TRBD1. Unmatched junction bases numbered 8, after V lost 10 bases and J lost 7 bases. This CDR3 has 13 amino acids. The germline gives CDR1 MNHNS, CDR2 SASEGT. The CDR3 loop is CATDRVGGEKLFF. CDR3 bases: TGTGCCACGGACAGGGTGGGAGGTGAAAAACTGTTTTTT.

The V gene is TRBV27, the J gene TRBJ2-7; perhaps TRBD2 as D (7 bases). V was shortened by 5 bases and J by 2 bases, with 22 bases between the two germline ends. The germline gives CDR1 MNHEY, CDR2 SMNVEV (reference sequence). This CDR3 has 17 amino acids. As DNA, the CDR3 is TGTGCCAGCAGTCTTTATCTATCGGCGGGGGCACCCTACGAGCAGTACTTC. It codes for CASSLYLSAGAPYEQYF.

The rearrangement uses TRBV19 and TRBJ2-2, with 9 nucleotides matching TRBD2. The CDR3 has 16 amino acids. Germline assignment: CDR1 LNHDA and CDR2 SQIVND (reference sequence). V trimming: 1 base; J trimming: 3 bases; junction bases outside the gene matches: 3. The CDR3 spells CASSIGSGGHTGELFF. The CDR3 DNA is TGTGCCAGTAGTATAGGTAGCGGGGGACACACCGGGGAGCTGTTTTTT.

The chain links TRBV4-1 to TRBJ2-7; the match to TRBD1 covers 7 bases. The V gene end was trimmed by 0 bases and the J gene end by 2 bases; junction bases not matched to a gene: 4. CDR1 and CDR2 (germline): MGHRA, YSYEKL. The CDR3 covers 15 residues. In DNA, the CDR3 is TGCGCCAGCAGCCAAGAGCCAGGGGGAACCTACGAGCAGTACTTC. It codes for CASSQEPGGTYEQYF.

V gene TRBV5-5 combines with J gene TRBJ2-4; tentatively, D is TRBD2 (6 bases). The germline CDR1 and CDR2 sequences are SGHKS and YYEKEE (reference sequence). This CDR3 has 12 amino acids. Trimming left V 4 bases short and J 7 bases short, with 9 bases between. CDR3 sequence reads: CASSRSGNIQYF. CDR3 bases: TGTGCCAGCAGCCGAAGCGGGAACATTCAGTACTTC.

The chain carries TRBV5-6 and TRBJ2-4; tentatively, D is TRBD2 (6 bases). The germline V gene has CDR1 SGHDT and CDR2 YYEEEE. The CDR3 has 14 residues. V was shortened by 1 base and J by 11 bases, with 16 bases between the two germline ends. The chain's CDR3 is CASSLFDYGSFQYF. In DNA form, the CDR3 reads TGTGCCAGCAGCTTGTTCGACTACGGGAGTTTTCAGTACTTC.

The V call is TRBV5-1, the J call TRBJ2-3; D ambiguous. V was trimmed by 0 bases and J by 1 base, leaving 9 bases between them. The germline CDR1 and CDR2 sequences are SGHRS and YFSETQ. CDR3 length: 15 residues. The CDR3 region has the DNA TGCGCCAGCAGCTTGGTTCCCCGGGGCACAGATACGCAGTATTTT. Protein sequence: CASSLVPRGTDTQYF.

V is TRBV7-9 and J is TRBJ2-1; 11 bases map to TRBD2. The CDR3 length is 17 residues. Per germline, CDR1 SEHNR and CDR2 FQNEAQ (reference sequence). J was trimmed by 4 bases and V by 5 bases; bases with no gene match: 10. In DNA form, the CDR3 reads TGTGCCAGCAGCCCAACGGGGACTAGCGGATCTTACAATGAGCAGTTCTTC. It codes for CASSPTGTSGSYNEQFF.

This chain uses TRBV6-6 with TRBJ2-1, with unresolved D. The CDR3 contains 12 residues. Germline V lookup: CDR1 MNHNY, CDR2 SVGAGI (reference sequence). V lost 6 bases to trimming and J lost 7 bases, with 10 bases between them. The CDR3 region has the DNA TGTGCCAGCAGCCGTAGTGTAAATGAGCAGTTCTTC. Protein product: CASSRSVNEQFF.

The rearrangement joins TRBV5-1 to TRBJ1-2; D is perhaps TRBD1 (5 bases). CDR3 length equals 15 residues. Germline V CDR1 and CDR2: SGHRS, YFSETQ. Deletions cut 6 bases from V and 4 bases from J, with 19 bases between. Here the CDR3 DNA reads TGCGCCAGCACCGATTGGAGTGGGGCCAGCTATGGCTACACCTTC. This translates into CASTDWSGASYGYTF.

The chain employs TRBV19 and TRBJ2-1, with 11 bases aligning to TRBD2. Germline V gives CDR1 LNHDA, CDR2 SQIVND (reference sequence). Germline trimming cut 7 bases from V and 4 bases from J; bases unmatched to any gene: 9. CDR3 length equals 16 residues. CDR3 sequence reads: CASMSLAGGRYNEQFF. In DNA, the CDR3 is TGTGCCAGTATGTCGCTAGCGGGAGGAAGGTACAATGAGCAGTTCTTC.

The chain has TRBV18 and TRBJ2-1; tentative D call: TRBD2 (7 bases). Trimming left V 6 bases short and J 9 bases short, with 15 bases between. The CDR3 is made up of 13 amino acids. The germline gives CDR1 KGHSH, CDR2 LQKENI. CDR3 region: CASSQGGAGEQFF. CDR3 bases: TGTGCCAGCTCCCAAGGGGGGGCGGGTGAGCAGTTCTTC. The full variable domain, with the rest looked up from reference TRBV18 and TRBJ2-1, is NAGVMQNPRHLVRRRGQEARLRCSPMKGHSHVYWYRQLPEEGLKFMVYLQKENIIDESGMPKERFSAEFPKEGPSILRIQQVVRGDSAAYFCASSQGGAGEQFFGPGTRLTVL.

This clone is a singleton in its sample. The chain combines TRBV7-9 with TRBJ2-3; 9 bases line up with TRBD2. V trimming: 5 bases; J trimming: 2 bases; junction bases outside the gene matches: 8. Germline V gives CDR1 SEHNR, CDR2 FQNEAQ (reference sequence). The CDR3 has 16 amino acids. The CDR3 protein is CASSVVAGVDTDTQYF. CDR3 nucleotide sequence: TGTGCCAGCAGCGTCGTAGCGGGAGTAGACACAGATACGCAGTATTTT.

The CDR3 coding sequence is TGTGCCAGCAGCACCGGGGGGCTCCAAGAGACCCAGTACTTC. Its protein is CASSTGGLQETQYF. This sequence joins TRBV5-6 and TRBJ2-5, with D possibly matching TRBD2 (7 bases). Germline V gene lookup returns CDR1 SGHDT and CDR2 YYEEEE. The CDR3 contains 14 residues. V was shortened by 4 bases and J by 1 base, with 11 bases between the two germline ends.

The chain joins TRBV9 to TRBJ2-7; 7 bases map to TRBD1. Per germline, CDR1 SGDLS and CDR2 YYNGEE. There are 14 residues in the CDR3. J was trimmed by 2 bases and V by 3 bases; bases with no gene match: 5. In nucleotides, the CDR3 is TGTGCCAGCAGCGCCTCGACAGGGACCTACGAGCAGTACTTC. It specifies CASSASTGTYEQYF.